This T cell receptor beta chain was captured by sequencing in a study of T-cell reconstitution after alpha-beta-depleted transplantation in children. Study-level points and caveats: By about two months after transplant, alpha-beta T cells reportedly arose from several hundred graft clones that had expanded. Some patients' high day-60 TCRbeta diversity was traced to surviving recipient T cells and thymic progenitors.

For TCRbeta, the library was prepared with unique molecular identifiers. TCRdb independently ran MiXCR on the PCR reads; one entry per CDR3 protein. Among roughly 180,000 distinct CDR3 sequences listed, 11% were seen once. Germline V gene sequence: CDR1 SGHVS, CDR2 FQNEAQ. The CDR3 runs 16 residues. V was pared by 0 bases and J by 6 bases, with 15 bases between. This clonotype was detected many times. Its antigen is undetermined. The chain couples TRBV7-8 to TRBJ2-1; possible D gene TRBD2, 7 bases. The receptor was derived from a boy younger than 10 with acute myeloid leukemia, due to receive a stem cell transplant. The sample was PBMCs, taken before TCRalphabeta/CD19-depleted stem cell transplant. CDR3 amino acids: CASSLAAGGPFNEQFF. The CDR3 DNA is TGTGCCAGCAGCTTAGCAGCCGGGGGGCCGTTCAATGAGCAGTTCTTC.